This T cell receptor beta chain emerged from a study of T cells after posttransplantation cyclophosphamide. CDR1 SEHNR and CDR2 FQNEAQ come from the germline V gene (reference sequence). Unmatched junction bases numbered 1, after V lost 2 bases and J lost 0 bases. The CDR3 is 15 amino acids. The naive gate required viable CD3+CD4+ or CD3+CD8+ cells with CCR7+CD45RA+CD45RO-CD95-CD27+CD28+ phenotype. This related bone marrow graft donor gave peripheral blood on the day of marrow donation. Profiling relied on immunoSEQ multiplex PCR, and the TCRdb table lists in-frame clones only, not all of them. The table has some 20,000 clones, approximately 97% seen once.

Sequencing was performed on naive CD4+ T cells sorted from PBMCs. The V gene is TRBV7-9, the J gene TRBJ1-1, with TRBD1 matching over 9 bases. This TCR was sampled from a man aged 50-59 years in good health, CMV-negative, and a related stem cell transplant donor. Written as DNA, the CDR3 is TGTGCCAGCAGCTTAAGGGACAGGGTGAACACTGAAGCTTTCTTT. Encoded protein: CASSLRDRVNTEAFF.